Listed below are T cell receptor beta chains from one sample, sequenced in a study of T cell responses to AZD1222 COVID-19 vaccine. Method: immunoSEQ multiplex PCR; TCRdb's copy keeps in-frame clones and lacks some. The top ten hold more than 1.5% of the sample, which has about 120,000 clones, roughly nine tenths seen once. This sample comprised peripheral blood, obtained 28 days after the second AZD1222 dose. The receptors originated from an adult who received the AZD1222 COVID-19 vaccine. Each CDR3 is given with its conserved first and last residue. The D gene is left open where the match is weak. The listing skips clone size in some rows; elsewhere it reads once, few, many or a size class.

v_gene: TRBV6-5; j_gene: TRBJ1-5; abundance: -; d_gene: -; CDR3aa: CASTENPTLNQPQHF; CDR3nt: TGTGCCAGTACAGAGAACCCAACTCTCAATCAGCCCCAGCATTTT
v_gene: TRBV19; j_gene: TRBJ1-6; abundance: -; d_gene: -; CDR3aa: CASRYIAGNSPLHF; CDR3nt: TGTGCCAGTAGATATATTGCGGGTAATTCACCCCTCCACTTT
v_gene: TRBV6-5; j_gene: TRBJ1-2; abundance: -; d_gene: TRBD1; CDR3aa: CASKGLQGAGYGYTF; CDR3nt: TGTGCCAGCAAAGGTCTCCAGGGGGCCGGCTATGGCTACACCTTC
v_gene: TRBV28; j_gene: TRBJ2-1; abundance: -; d_gene: -; CDR3aa: CASSLIMRLTGNFYNEQFF; CDR3nt: TGTGCCAGCAGCCTAATAATGCGCTTAACAGGGAATTTCTACAATGAGCAGTTCTTC
v_gene: TRBV29-1; j_gene: TRBJ2-1; abundance: -; d_gene: -; CDR3aa: CSVEALKGQFF; CDR3nt: TGCAGCGTTGAGGCCCTCAAGGGGCAGTTCTTC
v_gene: TRBV27; j_gene: TRBJ1-6; abundance: -; d_gene: TRBD1; CDR3aa: CASSPIGRQGNNSPLHF; CDR3nt: TGTGCCAGCAGTCCTATAGGGAGACAGGGGAATAATTCACCCCTCCACTTT
v_gene: TRBV7-2; j_gene: TRBJ1-4; abundance: -; d_gene: -; CDR3aa: CASSIRDPEKLFF; CDR3nt: TGTGCCAGCAGCATCCGGGACCCGGAAAAACTGTTTTTT
v_gene: TRBV10-1; j_gene: TRBJ2-7; abundance: -; d_gene: -; CDR3aa: CASSDGTTPPYEQYF; CDR3nt: TGCGCCAGCAGTGACGGGACAACACCACCGTACGAGCAGTACTTC
v_gene: TRBV6-5; j_gene: TRBJ1-2; abundance: -; d_gene: -; CDR3aa: CAVQGYNYGYTF; CDR3nt: TGTGCCGTTCAGGGGTATAACTATGGCTACACCTTC
v_gene: TRBV9; j_gene: TRBJ2-1; abundance: -; d_gene: TRBD2; CDR3aa: CASSVDGRANEQFF; CDR3nt: TGTGCCAGCAGCGTAGACGGGAGGGCCAATGAGCAGTTCTTC
v_gene: TRBV18; j_gene: TRBJ1-5; abundance: -; d_gene: -; CDR3aa: CASSPRYDQPQHF; CDR3nt: TGTGCCAGCTCACCACGATACGATCAGCCCCAGCATTTT
v_gene: TRBV18; j_gene: TRBJ1-2; abundance: -; d_gene: -; CDR3aa: CASSPTANYGYTF; CDR3nt: TGTGCCAGCTCCCCGACAGCTAACTATGGCTACACCTTC
v_gene: TRBV29-1; j_gene: TRBJ2-2; abundance: once; d_gene: -; CDR3aa: CSVDGAAGELFF; CDR3nt: TGCAGCGTTGACGGCGCAGCCGGGGAGCTGTTTTTT
v_gene: TRBV6-4; j_gene: TRBJ2-3; abundance: -; d_gene: -; CDR3aa: CASSDSPDTTDTQYF; CDR3nt: TGTGCCAGCAGTGACTCTCCAGACACCACAGATACGCAGTATTTT
v_gene: TRBV27; j_gene: TRBJ2-7; abundance: -; d_gene: -; CDR3aa: CASSFQALGAGEQYF; CDR3nt: TGTGCCAGCAGTTTCCAGGCTCTAGGGGCGGGAGAGCAGTACTTC
v_gene: TRBV7-8; j_gene: TRBJ2-7; abundance: -; d_gene: TRBD2; CDR3aa: CASTPRGGPRVYYEQYF; CDR3nt: TGTGCCAGCACCCCCCGGGGGGGGCCGCGGGTTTATTATGAGCAGTACTTC
v_gene: TRBV4-1; j_gene: TRBJ2-3; abundance: -; d_gene: TRBD2; CDR3aa: CASLSFPGLNTDTQYF; CDR3nt: TGCGCCAGCCTCTCGTTTCCGGGACTAAACACAGATACGCAGTATTTT
v_gene: TRBV3-1/TRBV3-2; j_gene: TRBJ2-3; abundance: -; d_gene: TRBD2; CDR3aa: CASSPTSGSTDTQYF; CDR3nt: TGTGCCAGCAGCCCGACTAGCGGAAGCACAGATACGCAGTATTTT
v_gene: TRBV5-1; j_gene: TRBJ1-1; abundance: -; d_gene: -; CDR3aa: CASSLLSGRSTEAFF; CDR3nt: TGCGCCAGCAGCTTGCTGTCAGGGCGGTCCACTGAAGCTTTCTTT
v_gene: TRBV21-1; j_gene: TRBJ1-1; abundance: -; d_gene: -; CDR3aa: CASSPQRAVNTEAFF; CDR3nt: TGTGCCAGCAGCCCACAAAGGGCTGTGAACACTGAAGCTTTCTTT
v_gene: TRBV30; j_gene: TRBJ2-5; abundance: -; d_gene: TRBD2; CDR3aa: CAWSSPGTSGEETQYF; CDR3nt: TGTGCCTGGAGTTCACCCGGGACTAGCGGGGAAGAGACCCAGTACTTC
v_gene: TRBV14; j_gene: TRBJ1-1; abundance: -; d_gene: -; CDR3aa: CASSLLGNTEAFF; CDR3nt: TGTGCCAGCAGCCTATTAGGGAACACTGAAGCTTTCTTT
v_gene: TRBV18; j_gene: TRBJ2-7; abundance: once; d_gene: TRBD1; CDR3aa: CASTRQGSSYEQYF; CDR3nt: TGTGCCAGCACCCGACAGGGTTCTAGCTACGAGCAGTACTTC
v_gene: TRBV4-1; j_gene: TRBJ1-2; abundance: -; d_gene: TRBD1; CDR3aa: CASSLTFGTGDGYTF; CDR3nt: TGCGCCAGCAGCCTTACCTTCGGGACAGGGGATGGCTACACCTTC
v_gene: TRBV3-1/TRBV3-2; j_gene: TRBJ1-4; abundance: once; d_gene: TRBD1; CDR3aa: CASSSTGVNEKLFF; CDR3nt: TGTGCCAGCAGCTCGACAGGGGTTAATGAAAAACTGTTTTTT
v_gene: TRBV5-1; j_gene: TRBJ1-3; abundance: -; d_gene: -; CDR3aa: CASSFGGLSGNTIYF; CDR3nt: TGCGCCAGCAGCTTCGGGGGGCTCTCTGGAAACACCATATATTTT
v_gene: TRBV6-4; j_gene: TRBJ1-2; abundance: -; d_gene: -; CDR3aa: CASSDSSAGGYTF; CDR3nt: TGTGCCAGCAGTGACTCGTCGGCGGGTGGCTACACCTTC
v_gene: TRBV7-3; j_gene: TRBJ2-2; abundance: -; d_gene: -; CDR3aa: CASSFQSGAGELFF; CDR3nt: TGTGCCAGCAGCTTTCAATCAGGGGCCGGGGAGCTGTTTTTT
v_gene: TRBV2; j_gene: TRBJ1-1; abundance: once; d_gene: -; CDR3aa: CASSDLDTLSLGAFF; CDR3nt: TGTGCCAGCAGTGACCTGGACACCCTATCCCTCGGGGCTTTCTTT
v_gene: TRBV2; j_gene: TRBJ2-1; abundance: -; d_gene: -; CDR3aa: CASRENNEQFF; CDR3nt: TGTGCCAGCAGGGAAAACAATGAGCAGTTCTTC
v_gene: TRBV5-1; j_gene: TRBJ1-6; abundance: once; d_gene: TRBD1; CDR3aa: CASSSGQGGNSPLHF; CDR3nt: TGCGCCAGCAGCTCCGGACAGGGCGGTAATTCACCCCTCCACTTT
v_gene: TRBV28; j_gene: TRBJ1-1; abundance: -; d_gene: -; CDR3aa: CATFYRSEAFF; CDR3nt: TGTGCCACCTTCTACCGTTCTGAAGCTTTCTTT
v_gene: TRBV7-4; j_gene: TRBJ1-5; abundance: -; d_gene: TRBD1; CDR3aa: CASRRWWVRGDQPQHF; CDR3nt: TGTGCCAGCAGAAGGTGGTGGGTCAGGGGGGATCAGCCCCAGCATTTT
v_gene: TRBV19; j_gene: TRBJ2-7; abundance: -; d_gene: TRBD1; CDR3aa: CASSTGGYEQYF; CDR3nt: TGTGCCAGTAGTACAGGGGGCTACGAGCAGTACTTC
v_gene: TRBV7-2; j_gene: TRBJ1-5; abundance: -; d_gene: -; CDR3aa: CASSLTWEQPQHF; CDR3nt: TGTGCCAGCAGTCTTACTTGGGAGCAGCCCCAGCATTTT
v_gene: TRBV5-6; j_gene: TRBJ1-2; abundance: -; d_gene: -; CDR3aa: CASSSTATGTLHSGYTF; CDR3nt: TGTGCCAGCAGCTCGACCGCCACCGGGACACTGCATTCTGGCTACACCTTC
v_gene: TRBV19; j_gene: TRBJ1-1; abundance: -; d_gene: TRBD1; CDR3aa: CASSGGARDRSAFF; CDR3nt: TGTGCCAGTAGTGGCGGGGCCCGGGACAGGTCAGCTTTCTTT
v_gene: TRBV25-1; j_gene: TRBJ2-1; abundance: -; d_gene: -; CDR3aa: CASSAGDGSIYEQFF; CDR3nt: TGTGCCAGCAGTGCGGGCGACGGGAGTATCTATGAGCAGTTCTTC
v_gene: TRBV3-1/TRBV3-2; j_gene: TRBJ2-7; abundance: once; d_gene: -; CDR3aa: CASGTTGADEQYF; CDR3nt: TGTGCCAGCGGAACCACGGGGGCCGACGAGCAGTACTTC
v_gene: TRBV5-1; j_gene: TRBJ2-3; abundance: -; d_gene: -; CDR3aa: CASSLGGREADTQYF; CDR3nt: TGCGCCAGCAGCTTGGGGGGGCGAGAGGCAGATACGCAGTATTTT
v_gene: TRBV30; j_gene: TRBJ2-2; abundance: -; d_gene: -; CDR3aa: CAWSRVGPRGGELFF; CDR3nt: TGTGCCTGGAGTAGGGTGGGACCCCGGGGCGGGGAGCTGTTTTTT